This T cell receptor (beta chain) derives from a study of shared clonotypes between healthy human individuals. The assay was immunoSEQ multiplex PCR, and TCRdb's table has in-frame clones only and misses some. The sample yields about 92,000 clones, approximately 63% seen once. Trimming removed 11 bases at V and 0 bases at J, with 18 bases between. Germline CDR1 is MNHNS and CDR2 is SASEGT. This CDR3 comprises 15 residues. The chain recombines TRBV6-1 with TRBJ2-3; D might be TRBD2 (7 bases). Source material: memory CD8+ T cells sorted from blood. This sample's subset: CD45RO+ cells pooled with CCR7-negative TemRA cells. The TCR originated in a young man in good health. CDR3 in amino acids: CAGEEGGSSTDTQYF. DNA of the CDR3: TGTGCCGGGGAGGAGGGGGGGTCTAGCACAGATACGCAGTATTTT.